Listed here are 11 T cell receptor beta chains from one sample, sequenced in a study of T cells in tumors and immune-related adverse events. Clones were read by immunoSEQ multiplex PCR, and TCRdb kept only the in-frame ones, dropping some. This table has 5,100 or so clones, around 60% appearing once. Sequencing was performed on gut tissue, taken from a patient treated with anti-PD-1 therapy. These receptors were taken from a female donor with metastatic renal cell carcinoma.

This clone was seen just once. The chain is built from TRBV27 and TRBJ1-1; 12 bases align to TRBD1. V shed 5 bases and J 10 bases; nucleotides not matched to a gene: 8. CDR3 length: 14 residues. Looked up from germline, CDR1 is MNHEY and CDR2 is SMNVEV (reference sequence). The CDR3 nucleotides are TGTGCCAGCAGTCAACCGGGACAGGGGGCTGTAGCTTTCTTT. The encoded protein is CASSQPGQGAVAFF.

The chain links TRBV5-4 to TRBJ1-4; 8 nucleotides match TRBD1. This CDR3 is built from 15 residues. CDR1 is SGHNT and CDR2 is YYREEE in the germline V gene (reference sequence). With 5 bases clipped from V and 4 bases from J, the junction kept 7 bases outside the gene matches. CDR3 nucleotides: TGTGCCAGCAGTCTAGGCGGACAGGGTAATGAAAAACTGTTTTTT. This sequence encodes CASSLGGQGNEKLFF.

Worth noting for this clone: At the DNA level, this CDR3 is encoded by other sequences in the same sample as well. J is TRBJ2-2 and V is TRBV4-1; TRBD2 might be the D (5 bases). The V gene lost 0 bases and the J gene lost 2 bases, with 7 bases spanning the gap. CDR3 length: 15 residues. Germline values: CDR1 MGHRA, CDR2 YSYEKL. The CDR3 is CASSQDSGNTGELFF. The CDR3 nucleotides read TGCGCCAGCAGCCAAGATTCGGGAAACACCGGGGAGCTGTTTTTT.

The rearrangement links TRBV28 to TRBJ2-7; unclear D gene. The CDR3 is made up of 13 amino acids. Germline V gene data show CDR1 as MDHEN and CDR2 as SYDVKM. Trimming left V 6 bases short and J 3 bases short, with 12 bases between. The CDR3 is CASSSHVIYEQYF. The CDR3 coding sequence is TGTGCCAGCAGCAGTCACGTCATCTACGAGCAGTACTTC.

This clone was recorded once. The rearrangement joins TRBV6-5 to TRBJ1-6; D might be TRBD1 (5 bases). CDR1 is MNHEY, CDR2 SVGAGI, per germline. The CDR3 is 13 residues long. V was clipped by 4 bases and J by 7 bases, with 8 bases between them. The CDR3 sequence: CASSSNRNSPLHF. In DNA, the CDR3 is TGTGCCAGCAGTTCGAACAGGAATTCACCCCTCCACTTT.

The gene calls are TRBV7-2 and TRBJ1-1; D remains ambiguous. V was pared by 4 bases and J by 3 bases, with 12 bases between. The CDR3 has 14 amino acids. Germline CDR1 is SGHTA and CDR2 is FQGNSA. Here the CDR3 reads CASSSRGGYTEAFF. For the CDR3, the DNA is TGTGCCAGCAGCTCTCGCGGCGGATACACTGAAGCTTTCTTT.

The chain links TRBV15 to TRBJ2-5; either TRBD1 or TRBD2 may supply D (5 bases each). This CDR3 region has 15 residues. V gave up 1 base and J gave up 1 base, with 10 bases separating them. Germline V gene sequence: CDR1 LNHNV, CDR2 YYDKDF (reference sequence). The CDR3 coding sequence is TGTGCCACCAGCAGAGTGGTGGGACCCCAAGAGACCCAGTACTTC. Encoded protein: CATSRVVGPQETQYF. Drawing the rest from reference TRBV15 and TRBJ2-5, the complete variable domain is DAMVIQNPRYQVTQFGKPVTLSCSQTLNHNVMYWYQQKSSQAPKLLFHYYDKDFNNEADTPDNFQSRRPNTSFCFLDIRSPGLGDTAMYLCATSRVVGPQETQYFGPGTRLLVL.

V usage is TRBV28 and J usage is TRBJ2-1; 14 positions match TRBD2. CDR1 is MDHEN, CDR2 SYDVKM, per germline. V was pared by 5 bases and J by 8 bases, with 5 bases of the junction left unmatched. The CDR3 spans 15 residues. The CDR3 here is CASSAPGLAGDEQFF. For the CDR3, the DNA is TGTGCCAGCAGTGCTCCGGGACTAGCGGGAGATGAGCAGTTCTTC.

The chain is built from TRBV7-2 and TRBJ2-3, with a possible D match to TRBD2 (5 bases). Trimming pared 1 base from V and 1 base from J, leaving 9 bases between. Germline values: CDR1 SGHTA, CDR2 FQGNSA. The CDR3 spans 15 residues. CDR3 amino acids: CASSLGGVGTDTQYF. Here the CDR3 DNA reads TGTGCCAGCAGCTTAGGGGGAGTAGGCACAGATACGCAGTATTTT. Looking up the rest from reference TRBV7-2 and TRBJ2-3 gives the full variable domain: GAGVSQSPSNKVTEKGKDVELRCDPISGHTALYWYRQSLGQGLEFLIYFQGNSAPDKSGLPSDRFSAERTGGSVSTLTIQRTQQEDSAVYLCASSLGGVGTDTQYFGPGTRLTVL.

Only a few counts were recorded for this clone. The chain joins TRBV12-5 to TRBJ2-3; 9 bases line up with TRBD2. CDR1 is LGHNT and CDR2 is FRNRAP in the germline V gene. The ends lost 9 bases at V and 4 bases at J; junction bases unmatched: 5. The CDR3 is 13 residues long. For the CDR3, the DNA is TGTGCTAGCCAAGCGGGAGGATCAGATACGCAGTATTTT. It is translated as CASQAGGSDTQYF.

The genes are TRBV14 and TRBJ2-4, with 9 bases aligning to TRBD2. The germline CDR1 and CDR2 sequences are SGHDN and FVKESK. CDR3 size: 16 residues. V trimming: 5 bases; J trimming: 0 bases; junction bases outside the gene matches: 5. The chain's CDR3 is CASSKTSGLAKNIQYF. The CDR3 coding sequence is TGTGCCAGCAGCAAGACTAGCGGTTTAGCCAAAAACATTCAGTACTTC.